The source of this TCR beta chain is a study of cytomegalovirus exposure and HLA in healthy donors. Study-level points and caveats: When analyzed later, a missense DCLRE1C variant was found to be linked to TCR beta V- and J-gene trimming. Most of the CMV-associated TCR beta chains (in a later analysis) appeared to be HLA-restricted.

As concerns this clone: Antigen unknown.

Trimming cost V 3 bases and J 4 bases; bases outside gene matches: 5. CDR3 length equals 15 residues. CDR1 is ENHRY, CDR2 SYGVKD, per germline. Use of 60 Vbeta and 13 Jbeta primers characterized the PCR. Clones were read by immunoSEQ multiplex PCR, and TCRdb kept only the in-frame ones, dropping some. In the table there are 110,000 to 150,000 clones, around 10% of which are singletons. Sequencing was done on a sample of PBMCs. This TCR was sampled from a man in his fifties in good health and CMV-seronegative. The rearrangement links TRBV10-3 to TRBJ2-1, with TRBD2 identical over 8 bases. CDR3 region: CAISEPGGPYNEQFF. The CDR3 DNA follows: TGTGCCATCAGTGAACCGGGGGGGCCTTACAATGAGCAGTTCTTC.